This T cell receptor (beta chain) was identified in a study of beta chain features in type 1 diabetes. Points from the study as a whole: Moderate yet significant TCRB CDR3 shortening was seen in Type 1 diabetes patients in all four CD4+ subsets.

In its sample, this clone was seen a few times. The antigen is unknown. Since all of the isolated RNA was reverse transcribed, expressed TCRB transcripts were what got sequenced. Here immunoSEQ multiplex PCR was the method, and the copy in TCRdb shows in-frame clones only, minus some. The sample gives under 850,000 clones, 13% of which show up once; roughly 0.022% is in the top ten. The CDR3 loop spans 13 amino acids. Between the trimmed V and J ends, which lost 7 bases and 7 bases, there was a span of 17 bases. Germline-derived CDR1 and CDR2 are SGHRS and YFSETQ. The origin of this receptor is a man between 18 and 35 years old with type 1 diabetes. V usage is TRBV5-1 and J usage is TRBJ1-2, with a tentative D call TRBD1 (5 bases). The sequenced sample was naive CD4+ T cells from blood. The CDR3 DNA is TGCGCCAGCCAAACGGGGGGTAGCGGTGGCTACACCTTC. Translating it yields CASQTGGSGGYTF.